This T cell receptor (beta chain) came from a study of blood T cell repertoires in COVID-19 (dated by TCRdb to 2020 to 2021). Regarding the study in general: The collaborator samples originated in the United States, Italy and Spain and spanned the acute and convalescent phases of COVID-19. The prospective study material was composed of cDNA or gDNA derived from T cells, B-cell-depleted T cells, or PBMCs. The dataset comprised deeply sampled blood TCRbeta repertoires from subjects exposed to, actively infected with, or recovered from COVID-19. The repertoires were released in a freely available public database meant as a resource for research on the immune response to SARS-CoV-2. Samples came from the ongoing ImmuneRACE study (first 160 participants) plus 1,254 subjects from 6 global collaborators. Nearly every sample came with metadata listing a de-identified subject ID, COVID-19 status, age in years and sex. HLA class I and class II types, where available, came from metadata supplied by the sample provider rather than from assay-based typing. The investigation overall reported the following: How much clinical and demographic metadata was included differed by source and by participant, and the metadata was provided uncurated.

Concerning this clone itself: Its binding antigen is unknown. No base quality values were provided; no much bigger clone lies one nucleotide off.

TCRbeta CDR3 regions were amplified from genomic DNA using the immunoSEQ Assay, a bias-controlled multiplex PCR. Processing in the source paper ran as follows. The number of nucleated cells in each sample was estimated from the amplification of reference gene primers within the assay. Sequence reads were collapsed and filtered to measure the absolute abundance of every unique TCRbeta CDR3 rearrangement. For each sample, productive Simpson clonality was calculated as the square root of Simpson's diversity index over productive rearrangements. Drawn from immuneACCESS, this table holds only the in-frame rearrangements with V and J called that TCRdb kept. Clones are partly lost; checked studies trace under half to an unresolved V gene and leave the rest unexplained. V and J calls and clone size are copied from that table; D and trimming were computed from the DNA. The sample profile shows roughly 100,000 clones; 84% of them were found once. The top ten clones comprise approximately 26% of the sample.

The collaborating institutions used their own protocols to collect whole blood in K2EDTA tubes. For TCRbeta analysis, collaborators shipped samples as frozen whole blood, isolated PBMCs, or DNA extracted from either of those sample types. Spanning cysteine to phenylalanine, the CDR3 consists of 17 amino acids. CDR3 DNA is the only sequence kept; it has 51 bases, read in frame from the first base. The germline V gene yields SGHNT for CDR1 and YENEEA for CDR2. V lost 3 bases and J lost 6 bases, and the count of bases not matched to a germline gene is 13. This chain is built from TRBV11-3 and TRBJ2-2; 7 middle bases align to TRBD1. Sequencing was carried out using peripheral blood. The TCR sequence derives from a man in his sixties with acute or convalescent COVID-19. The CDR3 reads CASSFSSRGHPSGELFF. The nucleotide sequence is given as TGTGCCAGCAGCTTTTCGTCAAGGGGGCATCCCTCCGGGGAGCTGTTTTTT.